Each of the 20 T cell receptor beta chains below was sequenced from the same sample in a study of blood T cell repertoires in COVID-19. Profiled with immunoSEQ multiplex PCR; TCRdb holds only in-frame clones, not every one. The table includes 84,000 or so clones, 75% to 85% detected once. Source material: peripheral blood. The receptors derive from a man aged 60-69 years with COVID-19, enrolled during active disease.

This chain uses TRBV5-3 with TRBJ2-5, with 7 nucleotides matching TRBD2. TRBV5-3 is marked as an open reading frame, function uncertain. The CDR3 covers 15 residues. V was clipped by 4 bases and J by 2 bases; unmatched bases: 8. CDR3 DNA: TGTGCCAGAAGCCCCCCCCCTAGCGGACAAGAGACCCAGTACTTC. Amino acid sequence: CARSPPPSGQETQYF.

This clone was observed a single time. The chain couples TRBV10-1 to TRBJ1-6, with D possibly matching TRBD1 (5 bases). Trimming took off 8 bases at V and 4 bases at J, with 18 bases between the two ends. The length of the CDR3 is 16 residues. Per the germline V gene, CDR1 is WNHNN and CDR2 is SYGVQD (reference sequence). CDR3 protein: CASSGGHIEYNSPLHF. CDR3 in DNA: TGCGCCAGCTCGGGCGGACATATAGAATATAATTCACCCCTCCACTTT.

This clone was seen a handful of times. V is TRBV30 and J is TRBJ2-7; 13 bases match TRBD2. Trimming took 2 bases from V and 5 from J; bases not matched to a gene: 9. Looked up from germline, CDR1 is GTSNPN and CDR2 is SVGIG (reference sequence). CDR3 length: 16 amino acids. CDR3: CAWSSPGTSGNDEQYF. For the CDR3, the DNA is TGTGCCTGGAGTTCCCCCGGGACTAGCGGGAACGACGAGCAGTACTTC.

This chain joins TRBV10-3 and TRBJ2-7, with D possibly matching TRBD2 (6 bases). This CDR3 spans 15 amino acids. Trimming took 6 bases from V and 4 from J, leaving 19 bases between them. CDR1 is ENHRY and CDR2 is SYGVKD in the germline V gene. The CDR3 DNA sequence: TGTGCCATCAGCCGGATAGCGGACCCTAGGTACGAGCAGTACTTC. Translation gives CAISRIADPRYEQYF.

V gene TRBV10-3 combines with J gene TRBJ1-1; D may be TRBD1 (6 bases). The CDR3 loop spans 13 amino acids. The ends were cut back, 6 bases at V and 5 bases at J, with 13 bases in the middle. Germline V gives CDR1 ENHRY, CDR2 SYGVKD. This CDR3 reads CAIRRQENTEAFF. CDR3 nucleotides: TGTGCCATCAGGAGACAGGAAAATACTGAAGCTTTCTTT.

The V gene is TRBV6-5, the J gene TRBJ1-1; TRBD1 agrees at 7 bases. The J segment lost 3 bases and the V segment lost 4 bases, leaving 2 bases of the junction unmatched. The CDR3 is 13 amino acids. CDR1 is MNHEY, CDR2 SVGAGI, per germline. Here the CDR3 reads CASSFDRDTEAFF. Written as DNA, the CDR3 is TGTGCCAGCAGTTTCGACAGGGACACTGAAGCTTTCTTT.

The chain employs TRBV18 and TRBJ1-6; no reliable D call. Trimming stripped 1 base from V and 5 bases from J, with 6 bases between. From germline, CDR1 is KGHSH and CDR2 LQKENI. The CDR3 runs 14 residues. CDR3 in DNA: TGTGCCAGCTCACCACTTGTTAATAATTCACCCCTCCACTTT. Residues: CASSPLVNNSPLHF.

The gene calls are TRBV9 and TRBJ2-3; a possible D gene is TRBD2 (7 bases). CDR1 is SGDLS, CDR2 YYNGEE, per germline. This CDR3 region has 12 residues. V was trimmed by 7 bases and J by 4 bases, leaving 10 bases between them. CDR3 protein: CASGGASDTQYF. CDR3 DNA: TGTGCCAGCGGGGGGGCTTCAGATACGCAGTATTTT.

The chain carries TRBV4-2 and TRBJ1-3, with 7 bases lining up with TRBD1. Looked up from germline, CDR1 is LGHNA and CDR2 is YNFKEQ. V lost 4 bases and J lost 3; bases outside the gene matches: 3. CDR3 length: 14 residues. CDR3 bases: TGTGCCAGCAGCCGAGGGGGCAGTGGAAACACCATATATTTT. This encodes CASSRGGSGNTIYF.

The genes are TRBV5-6 and TRBJ1-4; no clear D gene. The CDR3 has 15 residues. In germline, CDR1 is SGHDT, CDR2 YYEEEE. V was cut by 6 bases and J by 8 bases, with 20 bases left in between. CDR3 coding DNA: TGTGCCAGCACTTTGTCCCCGGTCGGCGGGGAAAAACTGTTTTTT. Translating gives CASTLSPVGGEKLFF.

This chain joins TRBV19 and TRBJ2-3, with a weak D call TRBD2 (6 bases). The CDR3 runs to 16 residues. V lost 7 bases to trimming and J lost 4 bases, with 21 bases between them. Per the germline V gene, CDR1 is LNHDA and CDR2 is SQIVND (reference sequence). The CDR3 region has the DNA TGTGCCAGTACTCTCCGGGGGTCGGGGTTGGCAGATACGCAGTATTTT. This codes for CASTLRGSGLADTQYF.

The chain carries TRBV3-1 (or the pseudogene TRBV3-2) and TRBJ2-5, with TRBD1 matching 10 bases. CDR1 is LGHDT, CDR2 YNNKEL, per germline (reference sequence). V was pared by 0 bases and J by 1 base, with 2 bases of the junction left unmatched. This CDR3 has 16 amino acids. CDR3 sequence: CASSQERTGGQETQYF. As DNA, the CDR3 is TGTGCCAGCAGCCAAGAAAGGACAGGGGGCCAAGAGACCCAGTACTTC.

V usage is TRBV2 and J usage is TRBJ2-1, with 7 bases lining up with TRBD2. V dropped 4 bases and J dropped 7; count of bases not matched to a gene: 10. Germline CDR1 SNHLY, CDR2 FYNNEI. This CDR3 spans 15 amino acids. The CDR3: CASSVMGTKRNEQFF. In DNA form, the CDR3 reads TGTGCCAGCAGTGTTATGGGGACTAAACGGAATGAGCAGTTCTTC.

The rearrangement uses TRBV27 and TRBJ2-1; 10 bases map to TRBD2. Germline loops: CDR1 MNHEY, CDR2 SMNVEV (reference sequence). The CDR3 is made up of 16 amino acids. Trimming removed 1 base from V and 6 bases from J; junction bases left unmatched: 6. CDR3 residues: CASSLFPSGSVNEQFF. DNA for the CDR3: TGTGCCAGCAGTTTATTCCCTAGCGGGAGTGTCAATGAGCAGTTCTTC.

This clone has a single count. The V gene is TRBV7-2, the J gene TRBJ2-1, with TRBD2 matching 8 bases. Germline-derived CDR1 and CDR2 are SGHTA and FQGNSA. With 5 bases clipped from V and 2 bases from J, the junction kept 11 bases outside the gene matches. The CDR3 runs 17 residues. The CDR3 sequence: CASSATPRGGPYNEQFF. CDR3 DNA sequence: TGTGCCAGCAGCGCAACACCCCGGGGGGGCCCCTACAATGAGCAGTTCTTC.

The J gene is TRBJ2-5, the V gene TRBV5-1, with 10 bases that match TRBD2. J lost 5 bases, V lost 0 bases, and 4 bases had no gene match. The germline CDR1 and CDR2 sequences are SGHRS and YFSETQ. The CDR3 has 15 amino acids. The CDR3 DNA reads TGCGCCAGCAGCTTGGGTGGGACTAGCGCGGAGACCCAGTACTTC. As protein: CASSLGGTSAETQYF.

The V and J genes are TRBV9 and TRBJ2-3; D remains unclear. V dropped 2 bases and J dropped 6 bases, with 10 bases sitting between them. This CDR3 region has 13 residues. Germline CDR1 reads SGDLS; CDR2 reads YYNGEE. The CDR3 here is CASSVYFRDTQYF. CDR3 bases: TGTGCCAGCAGCGTTTACTTTCGCGATACGCAGTATTTT.

The chain links TRBV11-3 to TRBJ2-7; 10 bases are shared with TRBD1. The CDR3 runs 15 residues. Germline V gene data show CDR1 as SGHNT and CDR2 as YENEEA. Trimming cost V 5 bases and J 5 bases; bases outside gene matches: 9. CDR3 in amino acids: CASSPLTGGIHEQYF. For the CDR3, the DNA is TGTGCCAGCAGCCCGTTGACAGGGGGCATCCACGAGCAGTACTTC.

This clone has a handful of counts. Distinct nucleotide sequences in the sample also encode this CDR3. The V gene is TRBV19, the J gene TRBJ2-7; no clear D gene. V was pared by 3 bases and J by 1 base, with 7 bases between. Looked up from germline, CDR1 is LNHDA and CDR2 is SQIVND (reference sequence). CDR3 size: 13 residues. CDR3 residues: CASSIPGSYEQYF. The CDR3, as DNA: TGTGCCAGTAGTATTCCAGGTTCCTACGAGCAGTACTTC.

The V gene is TRBV6-5, the J gene TRBJ2-3; TRBD2 agrees at 12 bases. The CDR3 contains 14 residues. CDR1 and CDR2 from the germline V gene are MNHEY and SVGAGI. The ends lost 8 bases at V and 5 bases at J; junction bases unmatched: 5. In DNA, the CDR3 is TGTGCCAGCGTACTAGCGGGGGGTCGAGATACGCAGTATTTT. Translating gives CASVLAGGRDTQYF.